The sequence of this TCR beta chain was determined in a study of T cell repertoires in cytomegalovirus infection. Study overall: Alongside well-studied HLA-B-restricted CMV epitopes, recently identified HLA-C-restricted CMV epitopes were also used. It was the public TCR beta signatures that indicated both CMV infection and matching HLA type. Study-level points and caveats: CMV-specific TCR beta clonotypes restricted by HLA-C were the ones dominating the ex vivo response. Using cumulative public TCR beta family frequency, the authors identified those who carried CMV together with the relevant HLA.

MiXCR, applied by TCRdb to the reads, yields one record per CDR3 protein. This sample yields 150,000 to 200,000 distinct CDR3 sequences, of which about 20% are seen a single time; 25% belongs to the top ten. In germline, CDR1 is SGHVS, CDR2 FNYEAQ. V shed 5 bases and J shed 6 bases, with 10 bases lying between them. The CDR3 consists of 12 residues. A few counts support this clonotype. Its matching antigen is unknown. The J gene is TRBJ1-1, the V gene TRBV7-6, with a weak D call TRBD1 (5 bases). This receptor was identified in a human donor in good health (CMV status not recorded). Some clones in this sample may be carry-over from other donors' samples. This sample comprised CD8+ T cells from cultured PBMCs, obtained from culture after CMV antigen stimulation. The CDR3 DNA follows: TGTGCCAGCAGCCCTGGGGGAGCTGAAGCTTTCTTT. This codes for CASSPGGAEAFF.